Listed below are T cell receptor beta chains from one sample, sequenced in a study of T cell responses to AZD1222 COVID-19 vaccine. Produced via immunoSEQ multiplex PCR; TCRdb's table is partial and in-frame only. The sample comprises approximately 180,000 clones, roughly 88% of which are singletons, and 7.7% rests with the top ten. The source material was peripheral blood, sampled on day 0 of AZD1222 vaccination. These TCRs come from an adult in good health. Both conserved end residues are part of each CDR3. The order of the fields is D gene, V gene, clone size, J gene, CDR3 protein, CDR3 DNA. The D gene is left open where the match is weak. Not all rows give a size; the values are once, few, many and, for expanded clones, a class.

.,TRBV6-6,.,TRBJ2-5,CASSYSPGMETQYF,TGTGCCAGCAGTTACTCGCCAGGGATGGAGACCCAGTACTTC
.,TRBV7-9,.,TRBJ1-6,CASSLDNSPLHF,TGTGCCAGCAGCTTGGATAATTCACCCCTCCACTTT
.,TRBV6-5,.,TRBJ1-1,CASNPGPRSTEAFF,TGTGCCAGCAATCCCGGACCTAGGTCCACTGAAGCTTTCTTT
.,TRBV24-1,once,TRBJ1-6,CATSDLSRGPTPLHF,TGTGCCACCAGTGATCTCTCGAGGGGACCGACACCCCTCCACTTT
TRBD1,TRBV9,few,TRBJ2-2,CASSVDRNRGGTGELFF,TGTGCCAGCAGCGTAGATCGCAACAGGGGTGGCACCGGGGAGCTGTTTTTT
.,TRBV6-2/TRBV6-3,.,TRBJ2-5,CASSYSKGPAWGETQYF,TGTGCCAGCAGTTACTCGAAGGGCCCCGCCTGGGGCGAGACCCAGTACTTC
.,TRBV20-1,.,TRBJ1-5,CSAGVQPQHF,TGCAGTGCTGGGGTTCAGCCCCAGCATTTT
.,TRBV14,.,TRBJ2-5,CASSQEETQYF,TGTGCCAGCAGCCAAGAAGAGACCCAGTACTTC
TRBD2,TRBV6-1,.,TRBJ2-7,CASSELAGGTYEQYF,TGTGCCAGCAGTGAGCTAGCGGGGGGGACCTACGAGCAGTACTTC
TRBD2,TRBV7-2,.,TRBJ2-3,CAGRGAGGGDTQYF,TGTGCCGGGCGTGGAGCGGGGGGGGGAGATACGCAGTATTTT
.,TRBV11-2,.,TRBJ2-3,CASSLGPTRDTQYF,TGTGCCAGCAGCTTAGGGCCCACCCGGGATACGCAGTATTTT
.,TRBV6-6,.,TRBJ1-4,CASSYEATHEKLFF,TGTGCCAGCAGTTACGAGGCGACACATGAAAAACTGTTTTTT
.,TRBV29-1,.,TRBJ1-5,CSVAGAGNQPQHF,TGCAGCGTTGCAGGGGCAGGCAATCAGCCCCAGCATTTT
TRBD2,TRBV5-5,.,TRBJ2-1,CASSPEGLAGGPVQFF,TGTGCCAGCAGCCCGGAGGGTCTAGCGGGGGGGCCCGTTCAGTTCTTC
.,TRBV3-1/TRBV3-2,.,TRBJ1-1,CASSHLDTEAFF,TGTGCCAGCAGCCACTTGGACACTGAAGCTTTCTTT
.,TRBV9,.,TRBJ1-2,CASSVAGAPTNYGYTF,TGTGCCAGCAGCGTAGCAGGGGCCCCTACTAACTATGGCTACACCTTC
.,TRBV6-2/TRBV6-3,.,TRBJ1-1,CASSYSGLIAEAFF,TGTGCCAGCAGTTACTCCGGATTAATCGCTGAAGCTTTCTTT
.,TRBV28,.,TRBJ2-1,CASSSQTGRPYNEQFF,TGTGCCAGCAGTTCTCAGACAGGCCGCCCGTACAATGAGCAGTTCTTC
TRBD1,TRBV12-3/TRBV12-4,.,TRBJ2-5,CASSFTGEETQYF,TGTGCCAGCAGTTTTACAGGGGAAGAGACCCAGTACTTC
.,TRBV4-1,.,TRBJ2-7,CASSQNEINYEQYF,TGCGCCAGCAGCCAAAACGAAATAAACTACGAGCAGTACTTC
.,TRBV4-2,.,TRBJ2-7,CASSQDWGPSYEQYF,TGTGCCAGCAGCCAAGACTGGGGGCCCAGCTACGAGCAGTACTTC
.,TRBV11-3,.,TRBJ1-6,CASSLSLNSPLHF,TGTGCCAGCAGCTTATCGCTGAATTCACCCCTCCACTTT
.,TRBV7-8,.,TRBJ2-7,CASSFGGSYEQYF,TGTGCCAGCAGCTTTGGGGGTTCCTACGAGCAGTACTTC
TRBD1,TRBV14,.,TRBJ1-4,CASSHAGTGNEKLFF,TGTGCCAGCAGCCATGCCGGGACAGGGAACGAAAAACTGTTTTTT
TRBD2,TRBV5-1,.,TRBJ2-7,CASSLLAAYEQYF,TGCGCCAGCAGCTTACTAGCGGCCTACGAGCAGTACTTC
.,TRBV7-3,.,TRBJ2-2,CASSLGFSTGELFF,TGTGCCAGCAGCTTAGGGTTCAGCACCGGGGAGCTGTTTTTT
TRBD2,TRBV27,.,TRBJ2-1,CASSFWDGGDEQFF,TGTGCCAGCAGTTTTTGGGATGGGGGGGATGAGCAGTTCTTC
TRBD2,TRBV2,.,TRBJ2-7,CASSDKLAGRSEQYF,TGTGCCAGCAGTGACAAGCTAGCGGGAAGGTCGGAGCAGTACTTC
.,TRBV10-3,.,TRBJ2-1,CAIKGDLGNEQFF,TGTGCCATCAAGGGGGACCTCGGCAATGAGCAGTTCTTC
TRBD1,TRBV2,few,TRBJ2-2,CASSQGQGASGELFF,TGTGCCAGCAGCCAGGGGCAGGGGGCCTCCGGGGAGCTGTTTTTT
.,TRBV2,.,TRBJ2-5,CASSEETGREETQYF,TGTGCCAGCAGTGAAGAGACAGGGAGGGAAGAGACCCAGTACTTC
TRBD2,TRBV6-2/TRBV6-3,.,TRBJ2-1,CASSYSSPSGVYNEQFF,TGTGCCAGCAGTTACTCCTCCCCTAGCGGGGTCTACAATGAGCAGTTCTTC
TRBD1,TRBV7-9,.,TRBJ2-7,CASSLMTGLSSYEQYF,TGTGCCAGCAGCTTGATGACAGGGCTGAGCTCCTACGAGCAGTACTTC
.,TRBV5-4,.,TRBJ2-2,CASSFSRAGTGELFF,TGTGCCAGCAGCTTTAGCAGGGCAGGGACCGGGGAGCTGTTTTTT
TRBD1,TRBV27,.,TRBJ1-5,CASSTRGGGLGQPQHF,TGTGCCAGCAGTACCCGGGGAGGGGGCTTAGGTCAGCCCCAGCATTTT
.,TRBV5-6,once,TRBJ2-1,CASSFEDEQFF,TGTGCCAGCAGCTTTGAGGATGAGCAGTTCTTC
TRBD1,TRBV27,.,TRBJ2-3,CASSSLMDRGRDTQYF,TGTGCCAGCAGCTCCCTCATGGACAGGGGACGTGATACGCAGTATTTT
.,TRBV29-1,.,TRBJ1-1,CSGLTDTNTEAFF,TGCAGCGGACTGACGGACACGAACACTGAAGCTTTCTTT
TRBD1,TRBV6-2/TRBV6-3,many,TRBJ2-6,CASSWDSSGANVLTF,TGTGCCAGCAGTTGGGACAGCTCTGGGGCCAACGTCCTGACTTTC
TRBD2,TRBV27,.,TRBJ2-2,CASSSQLAGGGTGELFF,TGTGCCAGCAGTTCCCAACTAGCGGGGGGTGGCACCGGGGAGCTGTTTTTT
.,TRBV18,.,TRBJ2-7,CASSQTGSSYEQYF,TGTGCCAGCTCACAAACAGGGAGCTCCTACGAGCAGTACTTC
.,TRBV19,once,TRBJ1-3,CASSLKAGASGNTIYF,TGTGCCAGTAGTCTCAAGGCCGGGGCCTCTGGAAACACCATATATTTT
TRBD2,TRBV19,.,TRBJ2-3,CASSSSGGPTDTQYF,TGTGCCAGTAGTAGTAGCGGGGGTCCCACAGATACGCAGTATTTT
.,TRBV12-3/TRBV12-4,.,TRBJ1-1,CASTTGPNTEAFF,TGTGCCAGCACCACAGGGCCGAACACTGAAGCTTTCTTT
.,TRBV9,once,TRBJ1-5,CASSSLGGLDSNQPQHF,TGTGCCAGCAGCTCCCTTGGGGGGTTGGATAGCAATCAGCCCCAGCATTTT
.,TRBV10-3,.,TRBJ1-2,CAMQAVPQGGYTF,TGTGCCATGCAAGCAGTACCCCAAGGGGGCTACACCTTC
.,TRBV5-6,.,TRBJ2-2,CASSLVVTLRNTGELFF,TGTGCCAGCAGCTTGGTGGTGACACTAAGGAACACCGGGGAGCTGTTTTTT
TRBD1,TRBV11-2,.,TRBJ1-2,CASSLVGGTGEGYTF,TGTGCCAGCAGCTTAGTGGGGGGGACAGGAGAAGGCTACACCTTC
.,TRBV7-9,.,TRBJ2-5,CASKGGLETQYF,TGTGCCAGCAAGGGGGGACTAGAGACCCAGTACTTC